This entry is about one T cell receptor (beta chain). V lost 1 base and J lost 5, with 14 bases in between. The germline CDR1 and CDR2 sequences are MGHRA and YSYEKL. CDR3 length equals 15 residues. The method was immunoSEQ multiplex PCR; TCRdb's version includes in-frame clones alone and lacks a portion of them. The table records 65,000 to 70,000 clones, over 60% of them present only once. The data belong to a study of T cell responses to AZD1222 COVID-19 vaccine. The sequenced sample was peripheral blood, obtained on day 0 of AZD1222 vaccination. This receptor was taken from an adult in good health. This chain links TRBV4-1 with TRBJ1-2; D remains ambiguous. CDR3 sequence reads: CASSQGGYQLYGYTF. The CDR3 coding sequence is TGCGCCAGCAGCCAAGGGGGATACCAACTTTATGGCTACACCTTC.